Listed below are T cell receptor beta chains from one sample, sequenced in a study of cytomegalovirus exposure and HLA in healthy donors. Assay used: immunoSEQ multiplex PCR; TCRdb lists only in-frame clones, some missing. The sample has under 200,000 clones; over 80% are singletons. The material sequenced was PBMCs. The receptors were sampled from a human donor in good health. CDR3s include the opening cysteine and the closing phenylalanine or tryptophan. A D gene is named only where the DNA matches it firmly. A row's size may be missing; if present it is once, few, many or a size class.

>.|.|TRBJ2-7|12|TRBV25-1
CASSESRYEQYF
TGTGCCAGCAGTGAGTCCCGCTACGAGCAGTACTTC
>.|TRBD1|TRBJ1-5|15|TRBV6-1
CASNAIGQGDQPQHF
TGTGCCAGCAACGCGATTGGTCAGGGGGATCAGCCCCAGCATTTT
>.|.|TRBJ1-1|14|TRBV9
CASSVGGGDTEAFF
TGTGCCAGCAGCGTAGGAGGAGGGGACACTGAAGCTTTCTTT
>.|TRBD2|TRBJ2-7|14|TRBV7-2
CASSGSGGGREQYF
TGTGCCAGCAGCGGCAGCGGGGGGGGACGCGAGCAGTACTTC
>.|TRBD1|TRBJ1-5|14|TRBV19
CASSIAQGPQPQHF
TGTGCCAGTAGTATAGCACAGGGGCCTCAGCCCCAGCATTTT
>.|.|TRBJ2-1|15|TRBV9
CASSARQASYNEQFF
TGTGCCAGCAGCGCCCGACAGGCCTCCTACAATGAGCAGTTCTTC
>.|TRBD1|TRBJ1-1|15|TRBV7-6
CASSPRQGMNTEAFF
TGTGCCAGCAGCCCCAGACAGGGTATGAACACTGAAGCTTTCTTT
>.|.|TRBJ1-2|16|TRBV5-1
CASSLVPGQASCGYTF
TGCGCCAGCAGCTTGGTCCCCGGACAAGCATCGTGTGGCTACACCTTC
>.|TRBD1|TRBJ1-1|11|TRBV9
CASSSYRGAFF
TGTGCCAGCTCATCTTACAGGGGGGCTTTCTTT
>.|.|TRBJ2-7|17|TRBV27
CASSSLRSPGSSYEQYF
TGTGCCAGCAGTTCCCTCCGATCTCCAGGAAGCTCCTACGAGCAGTACTTC
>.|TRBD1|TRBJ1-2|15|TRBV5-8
CASRQRQGSLEGYTF
TGTGCCAGCAGGCAACGACAGGGTAGTTTGGAAGGCTACACCTTC
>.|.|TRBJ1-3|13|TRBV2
CVRGGDSGNTIYF
TGTGTAAGGGGAGGGGACTCTGGAAACACCATATATTTT
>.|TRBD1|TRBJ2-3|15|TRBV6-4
CASSFTGVETDTQYF
TGTGCCAGCTCCTTTACAGGGGTGGAGACAGATACGCAGTATTTT
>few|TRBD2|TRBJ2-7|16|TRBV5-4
CASSSIPAGGRYEQYF
TGTGCCAGCAGCTCCATTCCGGCGGGGGGGCGCTACGAGCAGTACTTC
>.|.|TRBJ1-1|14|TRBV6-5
CASSIGQQNTEAFF
TGTGCCAGCAGTATCGGACAGCAGAACACTGAAGCTTTCTTT
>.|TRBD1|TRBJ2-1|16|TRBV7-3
CASSRRDRGSLNEQFF
TGTGCCAGCAGCAGGCGAGACAGGGGGTCCCTCAATGAGCAGTTCTTC
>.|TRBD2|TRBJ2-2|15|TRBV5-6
CASSSGGVGTGELFF
TGTGCCAGCAGCTCCGGGGGGGTTGGCACCGGGGAGCTGTTTTTT
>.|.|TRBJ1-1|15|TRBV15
CATSRDLVSNTEAFF
TGTGCCACCAGCAGAGATCTAGTTTCGAACACTGAAGCTTTCTTT
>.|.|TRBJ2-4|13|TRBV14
CASSPGSLNIQYF
TGTGCCAGCAGCCCGGGGAGTTTGAACATTCAGTACTTC
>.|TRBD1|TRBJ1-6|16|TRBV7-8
CASSSQTGGNNSPLHF
TGTGCCAGCAGCTCACAGACAGGGGGAAATAATTCACCCCTCCACTTT